Sequencing of this TCR beta chain was carried out in a study of technical replicates of blood from a handful of donors. Clones were read by immunoSEQ multiplex PCR, and TCRdb kept only the in-frame ones, dropping some. The sample lists just under 60,000 clones, 91% occurring once. Trimming at V came to 0 bases and at J to 9 bases, leaving 9 bases not matched to a gene. The CDR3 has 16 residues. Germline CDR1 reads SGDLS; CDR2 reads YYNGEE. Sequencing input: PBMCs. The chain is built from TRBV9 and TRBJ2-1; 10 bases map to TRBD2. This TCR was sampled from a human donor in good health. Some clones in this sample may be carry-over from other donors' samples. The CDR3 spells CASSVGIAGGGSEQFF. In nucleotides, the CDR3 is TGTGCCAGCAGCGTAGGGATAGCGGGAGGCGGGAGTGAGCAGTTCTTC. Full variable domain (remainder filled in from reference TRBV9 and TRBJ2-1): DSGVTQTPKHLITATGQRVTLRCSPRSGDLSVYWYQQSLDQGLQFLIQYYNGEERAKGNILERFSAQQFPDLHSELNLSSLELGDSALYFCASSVGIAGGGSEQFFGPGTRLTVL.